This is a list of T cell receptor beta chains from one sample in a study of blood T cell repertoires in COVID-19. The assay was immunoSEQ multiplex PCR, and TCRdb's table has in-frame clones only and misses some. Of around 370,000 clones listed, around nine tenths are singletons. Sequencing used peripheral blood. The origin of the receptors is a woman aged 70-85 years with COVID-19, enrolled during active disease. CDR3s leave out the opening cysteine and the closing phenylalanine or tryptophan.

j_gene | v_gene | CDR3aa
TRBJ2-1 | TRBV5-1 | ASSSGASGGTYNEQF
TRBJ2-1 | TRBV4-1 | ASSQPGTQNEQF
TRBJ2-5 | TRBV6-6 | ASSYLAGGEETQY
TRBJ2-2 | TRBV30 | AWRQGNTGELF
TRBJ1-5 | TRBV19 | ASSIGPGGSNQPQH
TRBJ2-7 | TRBV30 | AWNIRSYEQY
TRBJ2-7 | TRBV5-6 | ASSFRDRGYEQY
TRBJ2-5 | TRBV5-4 | ASSPSGALQETQY
TRBJ1-1 | TRBV29-1 | SVQAGENTEAF
TRBJ2-7 | TRBV19 | ASSIAGQGYSYEQY
TRBJ1-1 | TRBV12-5 | ASGLVIMVRRGTEAF
TRBJ1-5 | TRBV19 | ASKMGQGIQPQH
TRBJ2-1 | TRBV12-3/TRBV12-4 | ASSPHNEQF
TRBJ2-7 | TRBV30 | AWSLEGGYEQY
TRBJ1-6 | TRBV5-6 | ASSRGQGSNSPLH
TRBJ2-2 | TRBV5-1 | ASSLGLAGGPPGELF
TRBJ2-5 | TRBV5-1 | ASSLGAAGETQY
TRBJ1-2 | TRBV10-3 | ATGREDGYT
TRBJ1-2 | TRBV4-1 | ASSQDPQGHGYT
TRBJ2-1 | TRBV4-3 | ASSRKPGQGNNEQF
TRBJ1-6 | TRBV2 | ASSERSAGLLLDNSPLH
TRBJ2-5 | TRBV28 | ATRPGLQETQY
TRBJ1-2 | TRBV7-9 | ASSLDDNPSYGYT
TRBJ2-2 | TRBV12-2 | ASPSAGSANTGELF
TRBJ2-7 | TRBV20-1 | SASQLSGSNYEQY
TRBJ1-4 | TRBV5-1 | ASSLGGATNEKLF
TRBJ2-3 | TRBV18 | ATRGGTDTQY
TRBJ1-5 | TRBV5-5 | ASSFYGTVRGNQPQH
TRBJ1-2 | TRBV27 | ASSLSRDYGYT
TRBJ2-5 | TRBV24-1 | ATSDLQGARETQY
TRBJ2-3 | TRBV7-3 | ASSFSGGTQY
TRBJ1-2 | TRBV10-2 | ASTPTRGGYGYT
TRBJ1-4 | TRBV5-4 | ASREQGVGEKLF
TRBJ1-6 | TRBV9 | ASSVGWAPYNSPLH
TRBJ1-2 | TRBV6-5 | ASRPPGTGNGYT
TRBJ1-4 | TRBV5-1 | ASSSGGSTNEKLF
TRBJ2-7 | TRBV6-5 | ASSYTRSSSYEQY
TRBJ1-6 | TRBV5-4 | ASNRQGGDNSPLH
TRBJ1-1 | TRBV9 | ASSTGQPNTEAF
TRBJ1-4 | TRBV6-1 | ASSETGTNEKLF
TRBJ1-4 | TRBV19 | ASSIDEGRTLKNEKLF
TRBJ1-4 | TRBV21-1 | ASSKADRGRNVAEKLF
TRBJ1-2 | TRBV2 | ASLTGIEYGYT
TRBJ2-7 | TRBV11-2 | ASSLPGLNAYEQY
TRBJ1-3 | TRBV18 | ASSQSQGASGNTIY
TRBJ2-7 | TRBV2 | ASNDRVYEQY
TRBJ1-2 | TRBV6-6 | ASRKDRLYGYT
TRBJ1-2 | TRBV4-2 | ASSQEWSTGGGYT
TRBJ1-4 | TRBV19 | ASSAPGQGVRGEKLF
TRBJ1-1 | TRBV19 | ASRQGIFLTEAF
TRBJ2-7 | TRBV24-1 | ATSDRTGGYEQY
TRBJ2-7 | TRBV18 | ASSPGTGAYEQY
TRBJ2-1 | TRBV27 | ASSFRDVSSYNEQF
TRBJ1-1 | TRBV11-2 | ASRRVLTEAF
TRBJ1-2 | TRBV29-1 | SVDTGTGTRGYT
TRBJ1-1 | TRBV28 | ASKSAGQGSYEAF
TRBJ1-2 | TRBV5-1 | ATFTVNYGYT
TRBJ1-2 | TRBV30 | AWSVDTAYGYT
TRBJ1-2 | TRBV7-2 | ASSSRGDGYT
TRBJ2-1 | TRBV9 | ASSVVASGGNEQF